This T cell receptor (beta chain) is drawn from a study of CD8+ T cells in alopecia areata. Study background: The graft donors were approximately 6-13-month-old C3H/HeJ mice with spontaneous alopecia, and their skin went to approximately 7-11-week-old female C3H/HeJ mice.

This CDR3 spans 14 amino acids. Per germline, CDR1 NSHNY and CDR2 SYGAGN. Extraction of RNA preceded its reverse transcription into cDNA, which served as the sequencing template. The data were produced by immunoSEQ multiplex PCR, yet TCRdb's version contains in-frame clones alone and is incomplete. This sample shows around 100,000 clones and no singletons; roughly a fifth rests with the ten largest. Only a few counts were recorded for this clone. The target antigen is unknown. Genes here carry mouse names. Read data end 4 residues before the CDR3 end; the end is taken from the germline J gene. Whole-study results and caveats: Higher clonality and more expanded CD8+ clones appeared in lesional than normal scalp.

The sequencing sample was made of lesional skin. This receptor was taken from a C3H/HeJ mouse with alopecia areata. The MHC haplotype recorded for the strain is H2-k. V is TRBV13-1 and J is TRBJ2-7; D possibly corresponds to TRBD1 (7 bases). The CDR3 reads CASSDKGARYEQYF. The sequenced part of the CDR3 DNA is TGTGCCAGCAGTGATAAGGGGGCGAGATAT.